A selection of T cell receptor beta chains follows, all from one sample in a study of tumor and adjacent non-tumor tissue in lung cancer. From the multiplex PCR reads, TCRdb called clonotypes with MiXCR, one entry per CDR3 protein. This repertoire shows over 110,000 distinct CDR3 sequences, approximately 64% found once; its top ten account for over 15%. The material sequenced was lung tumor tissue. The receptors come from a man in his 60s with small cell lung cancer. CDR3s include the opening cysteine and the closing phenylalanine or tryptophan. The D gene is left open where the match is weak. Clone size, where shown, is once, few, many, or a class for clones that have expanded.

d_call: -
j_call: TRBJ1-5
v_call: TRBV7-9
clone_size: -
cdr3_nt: TGTGCCAGCAGCTTAGGAGTTAGCAATCAGCCCCAGCATTTT
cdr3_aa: CASSLGVSNQPQHF

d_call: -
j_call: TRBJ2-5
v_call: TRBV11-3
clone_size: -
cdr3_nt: TGTGCCAGCAGCTTCGTAACGGGAGAGGCCCAGTACTTC
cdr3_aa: CASSFVTGEAQYF

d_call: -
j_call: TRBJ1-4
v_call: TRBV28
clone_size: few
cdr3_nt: TGTGCCAGCCGGGAGGGGGAAAAACTGTTTTTT
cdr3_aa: CASREGEKLFF

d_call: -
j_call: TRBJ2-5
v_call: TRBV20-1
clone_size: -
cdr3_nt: TGCAGTGCTAGAGATAAGGAGGGACCAACTCAGGAGACCCAGTACTTC
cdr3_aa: CSARDKEGPTQETQYF

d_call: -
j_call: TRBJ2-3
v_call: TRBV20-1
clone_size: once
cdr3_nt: TGCAGTGCTAGTGGGGCAGGAGGGGTCACAGATACGCAGTATTTT
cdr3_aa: CSASGAGGVTDTQYF

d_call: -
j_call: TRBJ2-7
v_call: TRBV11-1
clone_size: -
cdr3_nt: TGTGCCAGCAGCTACCCCTCTTCCAGGACTGCGTACGAGCAGTACTTC
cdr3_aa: CASSYPSSRTAYEQYF

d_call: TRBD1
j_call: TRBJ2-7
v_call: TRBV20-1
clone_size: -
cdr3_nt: TGCAGCGCTAGTTGGGGATCGGGACAGGGTGCTGTGGGGCGGGAACGTGAGCAGTACTTC
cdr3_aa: CSASWGSGQGAVGREREQYF

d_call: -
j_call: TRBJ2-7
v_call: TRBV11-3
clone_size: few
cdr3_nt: TGTGCCAGCATATTAGGGACCATGGAGCAGTACTTC
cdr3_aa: CASILGTMEQYF

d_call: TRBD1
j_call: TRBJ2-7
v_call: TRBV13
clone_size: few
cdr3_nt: TGTGCCAGCAGCTTAGGCGGGAGAGGACAGGGGGCCTACGAGCAGTACTTC
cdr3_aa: CASSLGGRGQGAYEQYF

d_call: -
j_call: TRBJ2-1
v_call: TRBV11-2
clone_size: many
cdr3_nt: TGTGCCAGCAGCGCTGCCGAATGGGGGAATGAGCAGTTCTTC
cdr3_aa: CASSAAEWGNEQFF

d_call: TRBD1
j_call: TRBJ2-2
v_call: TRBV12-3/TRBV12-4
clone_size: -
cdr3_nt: TGTGCCGTCAGTGGACAGGGATGGGCCGGGGAGCTGTTTTTT
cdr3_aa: CAVSGQGWAGELFF

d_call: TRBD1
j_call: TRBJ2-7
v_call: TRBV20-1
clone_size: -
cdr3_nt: TGCAGTGCCACCGGGACAGGGCCATCGGGCGAGCAGTACTTC
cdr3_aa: CSATGTGPSGEQYF

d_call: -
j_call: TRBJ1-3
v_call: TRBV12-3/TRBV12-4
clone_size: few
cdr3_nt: TGTGCCAGCAGTTACCGACCCACAGGGAAGGGCGCCGGAAACACCATATATTTT
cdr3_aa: CASSYRPTGKGAGNTIYF

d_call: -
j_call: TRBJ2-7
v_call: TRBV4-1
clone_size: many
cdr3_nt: TGCGCCAGCAGCCGCGTCGCGGGACCCAGCTACGAGCAGTACTTC
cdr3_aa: CASSRVAGPSYEQYF

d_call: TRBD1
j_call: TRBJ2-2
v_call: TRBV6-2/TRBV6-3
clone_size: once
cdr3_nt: TGCGCCAGCAGTTATGCGGTACAGGGGGCTGCCGGGGAGCTGTTTTTT
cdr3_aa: CASSYAVQGAAGELFF

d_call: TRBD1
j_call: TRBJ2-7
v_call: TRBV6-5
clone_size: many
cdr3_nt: TGTGCCAGCAGCACACTCCACGGGACAGGGGAGGGCGAGCAGTACTTC
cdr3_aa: CASSTLHGTGEGEQYF

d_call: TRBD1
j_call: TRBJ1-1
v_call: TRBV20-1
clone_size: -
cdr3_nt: TGCAGTGCTAGAGCCGCGACAGGGTTCAGCGCTGAAGCATTCTTT
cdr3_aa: CSARAATGFSAEAFF

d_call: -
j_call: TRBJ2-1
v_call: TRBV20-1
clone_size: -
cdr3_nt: TGCAGCGCTAGGTCCAGCATGGATATCAATAATGAGCAGTTCTTC
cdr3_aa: CSARSSMDINNEQFF

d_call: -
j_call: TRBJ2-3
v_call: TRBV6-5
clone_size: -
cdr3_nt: TGTGCCAGCAGTGACCGGTCCAGCACATATACGCAGTATTTT
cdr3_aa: CASSDRSSTYTQYF

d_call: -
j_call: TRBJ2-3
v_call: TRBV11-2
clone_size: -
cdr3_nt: TGTGCCAGCAGTTTTGGGAGGTGGACAGATACACGGTATTTT
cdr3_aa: CASSFGRWTDTRYF

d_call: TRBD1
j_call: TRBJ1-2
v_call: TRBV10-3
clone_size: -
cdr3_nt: TGTGCCATCAGTGAAGACCTTGACAGGGATTTTTATGGCTACACCTTC
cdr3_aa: CAISEDLDRDFYGYTF

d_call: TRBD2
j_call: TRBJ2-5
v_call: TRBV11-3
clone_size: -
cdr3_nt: TGTGCTAGCAGCCCTCTGGGGCTAGCGGGTCAAGAGACCCAGTACTTC
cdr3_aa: CASSPLGLAGQETQYF

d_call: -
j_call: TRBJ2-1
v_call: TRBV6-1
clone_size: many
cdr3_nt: TGTGCCAGCAGCCCGAGGGGGGATGAGCAGTTCTTC
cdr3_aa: CASSPRGDEQFF

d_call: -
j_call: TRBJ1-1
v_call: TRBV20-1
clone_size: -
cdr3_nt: TGCAGTGCTCCTGGGGAGGGCGTCACTGAAGCTTTCTTT
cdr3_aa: CSAPGEGVTEAFF

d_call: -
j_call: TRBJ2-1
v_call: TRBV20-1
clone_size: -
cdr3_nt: TGCAGTGCACCTGATAGCGGTGTAAACAATGAGCAGTTCTTC
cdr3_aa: CSAPDSGVNNEQFF

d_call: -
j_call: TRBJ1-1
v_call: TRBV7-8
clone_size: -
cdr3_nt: TGTGCCAGCAGCTTTCACAGCGCTGAAGCTTTCTTT
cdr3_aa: CASSFHSAEAFF

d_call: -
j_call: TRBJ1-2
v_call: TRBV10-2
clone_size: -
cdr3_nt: TGCGGCAGCAAACCGGGACGGAACTATGGCTACACCTTC
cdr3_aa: CGSKPGRNYGYTF

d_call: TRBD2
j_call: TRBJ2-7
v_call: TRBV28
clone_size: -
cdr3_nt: TGTGCCAGCAGTCCTTCTAGCGGGATAGCCTACGAGCAGTACTTC
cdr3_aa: CASSPSSGIAYEQYF

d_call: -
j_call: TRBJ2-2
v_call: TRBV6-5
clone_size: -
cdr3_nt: TGTGCCAGCAGTTATATACATGGCGGCACCGGGGAGCTGTTTTTT
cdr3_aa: CASSYIHGGTGELFF

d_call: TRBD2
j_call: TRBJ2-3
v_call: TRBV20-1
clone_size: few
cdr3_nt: TGCAGTGCTAGACTAGCGGGAGGTACAGATACGCAGTATTTT
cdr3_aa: CSARLAGGTDTQYF

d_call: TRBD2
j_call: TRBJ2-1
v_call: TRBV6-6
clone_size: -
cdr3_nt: TGTGCCAGCAGAATACTGGGGACTAGTCGCGGGAATGAGCAGTTCTTC
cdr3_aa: CASRILGTSRGNEQFF

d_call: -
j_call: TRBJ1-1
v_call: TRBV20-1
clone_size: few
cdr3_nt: TGCAGTGCTAGAGGGGCTGGGGGCAAGACTGAAGCTTTCTTT
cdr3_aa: CSARGAGGKTEAFF

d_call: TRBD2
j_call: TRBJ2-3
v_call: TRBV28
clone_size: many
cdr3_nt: TGTGCCAGCAGTTTTAGATTAGCGGGGACAGATACGCAGTATTTT
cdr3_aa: CASSFRLAGTDTQYF

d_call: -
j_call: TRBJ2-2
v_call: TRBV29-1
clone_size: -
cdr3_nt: TGCAGCGTTCCCAACGTTTACGCCGGGACTGCGAACACCGGGACGCTGTTTTTT
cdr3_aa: CSVPNVYAGTANTGTLFF

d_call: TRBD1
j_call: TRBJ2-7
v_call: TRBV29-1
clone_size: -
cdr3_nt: TGCAGCGTACGACAGGGGACCTCCTACGAGCAGTACTTC
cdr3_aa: CSVRQGTSYEQYF

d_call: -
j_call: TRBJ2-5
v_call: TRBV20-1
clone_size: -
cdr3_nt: TGCAGTACTAGGGAGTCGAACGGGAGAGAGACCCAGTACTTC
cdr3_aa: CSTRESNGRETQYF

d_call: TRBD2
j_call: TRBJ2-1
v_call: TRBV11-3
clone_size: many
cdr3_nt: TGTGCCAGCAGCACCGGACTAGCGGTGAATGAGCAGTTCTTC
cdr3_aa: CASSTGLAVNEQFF

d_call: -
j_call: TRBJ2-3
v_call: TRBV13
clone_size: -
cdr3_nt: TGTGCCAGTAGCTTAAGGGCGATCGTGATAGATACGCAGTATTTT
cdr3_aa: CASSLRAIVIDTQYF

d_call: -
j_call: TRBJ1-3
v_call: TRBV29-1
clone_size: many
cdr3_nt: TGCAGCGTTGCAACAGGGTCCTCTGGAAACACCATATATTTT
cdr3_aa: CSVATGSSGNTIYF

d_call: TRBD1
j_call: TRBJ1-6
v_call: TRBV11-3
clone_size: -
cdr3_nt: TGTGTCAGCAGGCGTGGGACAGAAAATTCACCCCTCCACTTT
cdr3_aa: CVSRRGTENSPLHF

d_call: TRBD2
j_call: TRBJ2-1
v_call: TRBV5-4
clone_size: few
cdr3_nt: TGTGCCAGCAGCTTGGCCCTGGCTAGCGGTGAGCAGTTCTTC
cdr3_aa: CASSLALASGEQFF

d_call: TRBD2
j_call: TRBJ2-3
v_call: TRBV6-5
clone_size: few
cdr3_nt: TGTGCCAGCAGTTCAGCGGGAGGTGATACGCAGTATTTT
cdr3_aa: CASSSAGGDTQYF

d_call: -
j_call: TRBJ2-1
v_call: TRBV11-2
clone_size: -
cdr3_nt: TGTGCCGGCAGCTTTTCCGGGGGCTCCTACAATGAGCAGTTCTTC
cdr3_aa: CAGSFSGGSYNEQFF

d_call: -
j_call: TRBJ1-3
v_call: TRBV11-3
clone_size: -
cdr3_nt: TGCGCCAGCAGAGAGGATACTGGAAACACCATATGTTTT
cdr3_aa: CASREDTGNTICF

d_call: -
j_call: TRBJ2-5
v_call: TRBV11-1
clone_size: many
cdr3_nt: TGTGCCAGCAGCTTAGGCAGGCACCAAGAGACCCAGTACTTC
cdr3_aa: CASSLGRHQETQYF

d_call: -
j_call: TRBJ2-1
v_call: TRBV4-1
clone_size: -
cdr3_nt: TGCGCCAGCAGCCAAGATCTCCCGCAAGAGGCGGATTACAATGAGCAGTTCTTC
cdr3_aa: CASSQDLPQEADYNEQFF

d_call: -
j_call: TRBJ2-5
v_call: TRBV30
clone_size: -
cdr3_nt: TGTGCCTGGACTGTTACTCTGGACGGGGAGACCCAGTACTTC
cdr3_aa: CAWTVTLDGETQYF